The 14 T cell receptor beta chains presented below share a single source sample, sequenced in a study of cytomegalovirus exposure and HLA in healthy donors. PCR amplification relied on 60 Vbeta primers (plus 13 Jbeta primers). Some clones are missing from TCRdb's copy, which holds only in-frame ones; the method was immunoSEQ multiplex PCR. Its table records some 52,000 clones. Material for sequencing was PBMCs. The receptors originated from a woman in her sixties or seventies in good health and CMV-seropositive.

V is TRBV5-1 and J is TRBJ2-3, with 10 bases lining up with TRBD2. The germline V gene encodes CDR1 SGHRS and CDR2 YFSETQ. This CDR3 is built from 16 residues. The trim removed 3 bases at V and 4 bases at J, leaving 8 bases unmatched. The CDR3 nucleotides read TGCGCCAGCAGCTCGATCAGCGGGGGGGCTGCAGATACGCAGTATTTT. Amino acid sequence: CASSSISGGAADTQYF.

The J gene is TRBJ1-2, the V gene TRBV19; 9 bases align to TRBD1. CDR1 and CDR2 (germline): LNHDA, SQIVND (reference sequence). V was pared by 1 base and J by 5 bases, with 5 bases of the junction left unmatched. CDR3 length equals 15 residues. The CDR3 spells CASSIGGQGMYGYTF. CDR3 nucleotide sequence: TGTGCCAGTAGTATAGGAGGACAGGGGATGTATGGCTACACCTTC.

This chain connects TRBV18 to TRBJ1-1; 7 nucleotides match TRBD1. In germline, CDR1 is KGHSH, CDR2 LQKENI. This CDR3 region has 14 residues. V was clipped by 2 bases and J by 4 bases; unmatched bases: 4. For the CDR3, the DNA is TGTGCCAGCTCACCAATTCAGGGGGGCACTGAAGCTTTCTTT. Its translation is CASSPIQGGTEAFF.

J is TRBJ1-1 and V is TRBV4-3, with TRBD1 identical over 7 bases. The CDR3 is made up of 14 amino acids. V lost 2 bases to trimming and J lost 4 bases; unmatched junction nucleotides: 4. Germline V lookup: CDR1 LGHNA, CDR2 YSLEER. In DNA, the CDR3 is TGCGCCAGCAGCCAAAGGGGGCTCGGCACTGAAGCTTTCTTT. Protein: CASSQRGLGTEAFF.

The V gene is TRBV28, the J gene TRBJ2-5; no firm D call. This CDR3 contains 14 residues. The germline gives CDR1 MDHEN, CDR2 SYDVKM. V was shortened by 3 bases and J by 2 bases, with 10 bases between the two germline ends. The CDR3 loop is CASSFFSGQETQYF. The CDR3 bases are TGTGCCAGCAGTTTTTTTTCAGGTCAAGAGACCCAGTACTTC. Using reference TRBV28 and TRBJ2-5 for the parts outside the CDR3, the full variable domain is DVKVTQSSRYLVKRTGEKVFLECVQDMDHENMFWYRQDPGLGLRLIYFSYDVKMKEKGDIPEGYSVSREKKERFSLILESASTNQTSMYLCASSFFSGQETQYFGPGTRLLVL.

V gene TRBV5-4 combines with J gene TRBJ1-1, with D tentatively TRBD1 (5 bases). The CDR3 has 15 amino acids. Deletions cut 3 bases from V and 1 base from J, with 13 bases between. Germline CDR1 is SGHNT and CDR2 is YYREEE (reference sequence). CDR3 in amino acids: CASSSSQGSNTEAFF. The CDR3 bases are TGTGCCAGCAGCTCCTCCCAGGGTTCGAACACTGAAGCTTTCTTT.

CDR3 sequence (DNA): TGTGCCAGCAGTTCCTCGAGACAGGGGCTTGGCAATGAGCAGTTCTTC. It yields the protein CASSSSRQGLGNEQFF. The J gene is TRBJ2-1, the V gene TRBV28, with 8 bases matching TRBD1. After removal of 4 bases from V and 6 bases from J, the junction contained 11 bases not matched to a gene. This CDR3 has 16 amino acids. Germline V CDR1 and CDR2: MDHEN, SYDVKM.

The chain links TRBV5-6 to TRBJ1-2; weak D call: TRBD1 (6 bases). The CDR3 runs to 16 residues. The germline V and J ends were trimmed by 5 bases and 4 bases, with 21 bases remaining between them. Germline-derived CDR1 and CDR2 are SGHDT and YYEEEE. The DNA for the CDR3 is TGTGCCAGCAGGTTCAGGGCACGGGACACCCGCTATGGCTACACCTTC. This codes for CASRFRARDTRYGYTF.

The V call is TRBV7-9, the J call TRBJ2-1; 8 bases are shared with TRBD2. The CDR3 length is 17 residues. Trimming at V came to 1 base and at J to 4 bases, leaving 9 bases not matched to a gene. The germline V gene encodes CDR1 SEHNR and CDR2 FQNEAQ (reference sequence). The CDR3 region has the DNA TGTGCCAGCAGCTTAGTGACTAGCGTACGATCTTACAATGAGCAGTTCTTC. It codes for CASSLVTSVRSYNEQFF.

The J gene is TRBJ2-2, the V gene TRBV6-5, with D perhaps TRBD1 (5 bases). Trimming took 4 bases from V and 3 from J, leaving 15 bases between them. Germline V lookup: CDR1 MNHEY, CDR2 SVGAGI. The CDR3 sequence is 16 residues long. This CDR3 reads CASSSQGLGDTGELFF. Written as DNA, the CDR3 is TGTGCCAGCAGTTCGCAGGGTCTCGGCGACACCGGGGAGCTGTTTTTT.

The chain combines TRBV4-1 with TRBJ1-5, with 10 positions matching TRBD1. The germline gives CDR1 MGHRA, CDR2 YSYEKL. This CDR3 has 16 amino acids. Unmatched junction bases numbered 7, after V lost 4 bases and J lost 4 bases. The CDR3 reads CASSPGDRGGNQPQHF. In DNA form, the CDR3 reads TGCGCCAGCAGCCCTGGGGACAGGGGAGGTAATCAGCCCCAGCATTTT.

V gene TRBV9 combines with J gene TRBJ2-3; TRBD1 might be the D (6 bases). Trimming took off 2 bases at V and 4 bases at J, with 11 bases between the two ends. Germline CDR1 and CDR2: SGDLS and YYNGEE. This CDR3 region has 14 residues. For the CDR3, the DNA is TGTGCCAGCAGCGTCACAGGGAGATCAGATACGCAGTATTTT. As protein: CASSVTGRSDTQYF.

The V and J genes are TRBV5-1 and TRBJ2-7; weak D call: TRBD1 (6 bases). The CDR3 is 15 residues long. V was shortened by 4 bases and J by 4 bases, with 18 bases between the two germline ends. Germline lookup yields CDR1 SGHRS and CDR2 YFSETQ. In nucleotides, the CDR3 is TGCGCCAGCAGCCCAGGGGTGGGCCTAATTTACGAGCAGTACTTC. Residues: CASSPGVGLIYEQYF.

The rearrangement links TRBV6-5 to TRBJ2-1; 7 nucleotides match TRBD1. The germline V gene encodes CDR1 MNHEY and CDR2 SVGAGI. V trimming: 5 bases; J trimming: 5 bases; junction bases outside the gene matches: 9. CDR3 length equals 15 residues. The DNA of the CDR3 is TGTGCCAGCAGTGTACAGGGGAGCCCCGACAATGAGCAGTTCTTC. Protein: CASSVQGSPDNEQFF.